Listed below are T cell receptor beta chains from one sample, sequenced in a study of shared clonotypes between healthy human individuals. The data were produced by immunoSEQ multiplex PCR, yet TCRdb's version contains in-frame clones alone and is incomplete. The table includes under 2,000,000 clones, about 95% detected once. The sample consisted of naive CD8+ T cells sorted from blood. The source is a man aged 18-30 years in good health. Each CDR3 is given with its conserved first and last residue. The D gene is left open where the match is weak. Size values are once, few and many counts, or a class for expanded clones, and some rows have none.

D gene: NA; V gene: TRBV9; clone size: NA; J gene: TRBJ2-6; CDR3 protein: CASSVGGAGANVLTF; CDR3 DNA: TGTGCCAGCAGCGTAGGGGGCGCTGGGGCCAACGTCCTGACTTTC
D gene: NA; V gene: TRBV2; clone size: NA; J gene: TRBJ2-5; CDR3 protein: CASTGRYQETQYF; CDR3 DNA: TGTGCCAGCACCGGACGGTACCAAGAGACCCAGTACTTC
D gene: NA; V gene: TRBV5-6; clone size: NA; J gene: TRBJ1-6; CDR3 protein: CASSLSASGPSSYNSPLHF; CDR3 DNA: TGTGCCAGCAGCTTAAGTGCATCCGGCCCGAGCTCCTATAATTCACCCCTCCACTTT
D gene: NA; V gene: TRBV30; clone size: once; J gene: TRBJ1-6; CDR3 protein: CAPWGNRSYNSPLHF; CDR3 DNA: TGTGCCCCATGGGGTAACCGCTCCTATAATTCACCCCTCCACTTT
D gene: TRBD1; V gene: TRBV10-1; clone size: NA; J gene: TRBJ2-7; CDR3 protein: CASSESTGGGLDEQYF; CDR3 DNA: TGCGCCAGCAGTGAGTCCACAGGGGGTGGTTTAGACGAGCAGTACTTC
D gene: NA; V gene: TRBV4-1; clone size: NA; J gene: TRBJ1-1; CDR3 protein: CASSQGAGNTEAFF; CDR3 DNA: TGCGCCAGCAGCCAAGGGGCAGGGAACACTGAAGCTTTCTTT
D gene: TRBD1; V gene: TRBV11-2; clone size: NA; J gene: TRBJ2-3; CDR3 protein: CASSLVLGQGDKDTQYF; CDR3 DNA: TGTGCCAGCAGCTTAGTCCTCGGGCAGGGGGACAAAGATACGCAGTATTTT
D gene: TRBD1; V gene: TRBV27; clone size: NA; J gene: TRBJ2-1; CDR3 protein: CASSLLRDRDYNEQFF; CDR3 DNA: TGTGCCAGCAGTCTGCTCCGGGACAGGGACTACAATGAGCAGTTCTTC
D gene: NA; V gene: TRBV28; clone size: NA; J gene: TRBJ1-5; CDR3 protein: CASSLTPIQPQHF; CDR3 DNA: TGTGCCAGCAGTTTAACGCCCATTCAGCCCCAGCATTTT
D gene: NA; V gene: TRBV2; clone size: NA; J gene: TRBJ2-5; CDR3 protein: CASSEGLADPQETQYF; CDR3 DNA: TGTGCCAGCAGTGAAGGGTTAGCGGACCCCCAAGAGACCCAGTACTTC
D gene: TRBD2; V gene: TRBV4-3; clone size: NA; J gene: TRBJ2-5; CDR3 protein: CASSQDLAGVEETQYF; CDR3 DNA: TGCGCCAGCAGCCAAGATCTAGCGGGAGTGGAAGAGACCCAGTACTTC
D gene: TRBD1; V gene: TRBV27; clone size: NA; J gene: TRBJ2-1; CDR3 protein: CASSLIQGAHEQFF; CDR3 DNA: TGTGCCAGCAGCCTCATACAGGGGGCGCATGAGCAGTTCTTC
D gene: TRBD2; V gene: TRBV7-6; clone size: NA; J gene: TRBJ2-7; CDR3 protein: CASSLASGLADYEQYF; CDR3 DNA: TGTGCCAGCAGCTTAGCGTCGGGACTAGCGGATTACGAGCAGTACTTC
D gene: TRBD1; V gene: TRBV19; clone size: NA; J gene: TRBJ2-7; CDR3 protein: CASSISRGGGYEQYF; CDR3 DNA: TGTGCCAGTAGTATTTCAAGAGGGGGCGGTTACGAGCAGTACTTC
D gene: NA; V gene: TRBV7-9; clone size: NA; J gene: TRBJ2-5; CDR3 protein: CASSFWDTPQETQYF; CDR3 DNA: TGTGCCAGCAGTTTTTGGGACACCCCGCAAGAGACCCAGTACTTC
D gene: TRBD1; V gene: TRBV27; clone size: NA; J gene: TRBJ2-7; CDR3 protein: CASSGVLTGGIYEQYF; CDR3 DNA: TGTGCCAGCAGTGGGGTTTTGACAGGGGGGATCTACGAGCAGTACTTC
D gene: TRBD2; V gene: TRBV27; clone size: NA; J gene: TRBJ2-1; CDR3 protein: CASSETSGAYNEQFF; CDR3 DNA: TGTGCCAGCAGCGAGACTAGCGGGGCCTACAATGAGCAGTTCTTC
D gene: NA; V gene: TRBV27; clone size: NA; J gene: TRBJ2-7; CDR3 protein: CASSLSGGGGYEQYF; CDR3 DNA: TGTGCCAGCAGTTTATCTGGTGGGGGTGGGTACGAGCAGTACTTC
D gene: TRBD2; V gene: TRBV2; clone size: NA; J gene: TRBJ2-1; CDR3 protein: CASAAGGFYNEQFF; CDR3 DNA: TGTGCCAGCGCGGCGGGGGGGTTCTACAATGAGCAGTTCTTC
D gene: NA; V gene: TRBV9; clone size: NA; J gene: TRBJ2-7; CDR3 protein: CASSVEGAVGLYEQYF; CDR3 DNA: TGTGCCAGCAGCGTAGAAGGAGCGGTGGGACTTTACGAGCAGTACTTC
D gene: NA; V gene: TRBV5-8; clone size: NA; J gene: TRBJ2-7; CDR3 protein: CASSLEAGPSEQYF; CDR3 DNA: TGTGCCAGCAGCTTGGAGGCAGGGCCCAGCGAGCAGTACTTC
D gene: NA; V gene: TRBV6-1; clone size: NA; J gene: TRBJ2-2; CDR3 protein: CASLRNPANTGELFF; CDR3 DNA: TGTGCCAGCTTAAGGAACCCCGCGAACACCGGGGAGCTGTTTTTT
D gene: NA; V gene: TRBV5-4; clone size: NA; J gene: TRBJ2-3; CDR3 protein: CASSLNWGAVDTQYF; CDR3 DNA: TGTGCCAGCAGCTTGAATTGGGGGGCAGTGGATACGCAGTATTTT
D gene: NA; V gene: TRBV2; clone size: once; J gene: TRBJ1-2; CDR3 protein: CASSDGGNYGYTF; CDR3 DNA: TGTGCCAGCAGTGACGGGGGAAACTATGGCTACACCTTC
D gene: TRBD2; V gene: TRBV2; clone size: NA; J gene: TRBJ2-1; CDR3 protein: CASSENPTSGTYNEQFF; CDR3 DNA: TGTGCCAGCAGTGAAAACCCGACTAGCGGGACCTACAATGAGCAGTTCTTC
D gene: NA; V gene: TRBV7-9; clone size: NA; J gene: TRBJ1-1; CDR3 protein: CASSLGRLEAFF; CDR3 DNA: TGTGCCAGCAGCTTAGGACGGCTTGAAGCTTTCTTT
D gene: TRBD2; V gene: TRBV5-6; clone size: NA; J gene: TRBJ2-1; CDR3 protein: CASSLPSGPTYNEQFF; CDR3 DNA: TGTGCCAGCAGCCTCCCTAGCGGTCCTACCTACAATGAGCAGTTCTTC
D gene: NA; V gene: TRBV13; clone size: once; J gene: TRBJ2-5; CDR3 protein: CASSSAEVSQETQYF; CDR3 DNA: TGTGCCAGCAGCTCCGCGGAGGTATCCCAAGAGACCCAGTACTTC
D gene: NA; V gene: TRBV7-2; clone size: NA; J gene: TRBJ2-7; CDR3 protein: CASSLFESYEQYF; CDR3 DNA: TGTGCCAGCAGCTTATTTGAGAGCTACGAGCAGTACTTC
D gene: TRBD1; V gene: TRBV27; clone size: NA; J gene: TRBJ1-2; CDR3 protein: CASSHRQGHFHGYTF; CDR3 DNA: TGTGCCAGCAGTCACCGACAGGGACACTTTCATGGCTACACCTTC
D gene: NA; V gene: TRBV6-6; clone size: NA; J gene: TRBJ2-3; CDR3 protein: CASSYSLDRDTQYF; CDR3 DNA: TGTGCCAGCAGTTACTCACTAGACAGAGATACGCAGTATTTT
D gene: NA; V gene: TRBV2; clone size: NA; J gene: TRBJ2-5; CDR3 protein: CASSDIRVAEEETQYF; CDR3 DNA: TGTGCCAGCAGTGACATCCGGGTAGCGGAGGAAGAGACCCAGTACTTC
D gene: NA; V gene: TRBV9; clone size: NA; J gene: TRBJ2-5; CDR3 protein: CASSVAGALQETQYF; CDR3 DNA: TGTGCCAGCAGCGTTGCGGGGGCCTTGCAAGAGACCCAGTACTTC
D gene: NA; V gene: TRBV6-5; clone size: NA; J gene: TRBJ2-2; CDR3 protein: CATQWGENTGELFF; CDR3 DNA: TGTGCCACCCAATGGGGTGAGAACACCGGGGAGCTGTTTTTT
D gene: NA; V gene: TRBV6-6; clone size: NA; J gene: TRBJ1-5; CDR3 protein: CASSYLLGWGRQPQHF; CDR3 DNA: TGTGCCAGCAGTTACTTACTTGGTTGGGGGCGTCAGCCCCAGCATTTT
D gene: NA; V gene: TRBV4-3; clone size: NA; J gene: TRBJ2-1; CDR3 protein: CASSGGTVSYNEQFF; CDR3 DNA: TGCGCCAGCAGCGGGGGGACAGTCTCCTACAATGAGCAGTTCTTC
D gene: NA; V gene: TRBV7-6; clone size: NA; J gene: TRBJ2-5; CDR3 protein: CASSLNGGRLEETQYF; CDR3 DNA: TGTGCCAGCAGCCTAAATGGGGGGCGCTTAGAAGAGACCCAGTACTTC
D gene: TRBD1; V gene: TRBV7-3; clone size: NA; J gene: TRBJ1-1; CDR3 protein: CASSAGTGGAGTEAFF; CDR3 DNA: TGTGCCAGCAGCGCCGGGACAGGGGGCGCGGGCACTGAAGCTTTCTTT
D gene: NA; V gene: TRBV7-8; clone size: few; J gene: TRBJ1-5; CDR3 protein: CASSLENNQPQHF; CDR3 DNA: TGTGCCAGCAGCTTAGAGAACAATCAGCCCCAGCATTTT
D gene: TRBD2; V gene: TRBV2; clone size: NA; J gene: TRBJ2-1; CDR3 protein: CASSELAEGLGNEQFF; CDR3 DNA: TGTGCCAGCAGTGAACTAGCGGAGGGACTAGGGAATGAGCAGTTCTTC